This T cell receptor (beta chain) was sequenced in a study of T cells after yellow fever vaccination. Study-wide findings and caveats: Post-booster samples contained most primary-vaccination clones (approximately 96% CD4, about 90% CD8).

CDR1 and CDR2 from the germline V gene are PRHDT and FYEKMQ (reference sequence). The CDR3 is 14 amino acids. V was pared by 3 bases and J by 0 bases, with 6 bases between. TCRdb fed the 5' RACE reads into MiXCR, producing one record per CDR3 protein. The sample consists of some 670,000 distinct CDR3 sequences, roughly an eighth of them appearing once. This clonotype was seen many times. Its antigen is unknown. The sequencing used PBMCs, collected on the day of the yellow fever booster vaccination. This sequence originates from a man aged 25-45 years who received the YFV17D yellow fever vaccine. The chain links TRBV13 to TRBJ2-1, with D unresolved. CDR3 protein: CASSFGNSYNEQFF. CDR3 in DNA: TGTGCCAGCAGCTTCGGAAACTCCTACAATGAGCAGTTCTTC.